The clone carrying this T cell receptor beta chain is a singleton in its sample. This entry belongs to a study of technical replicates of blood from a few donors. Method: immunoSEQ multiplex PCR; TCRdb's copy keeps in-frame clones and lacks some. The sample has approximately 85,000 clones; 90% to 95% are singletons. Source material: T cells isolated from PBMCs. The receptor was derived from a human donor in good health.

The DNA of the CDR3 is TGTGCCAGCCGACACCCGGGACAGGGTTACGAGCAGTACTTC. The encoded protein is CASRHPGQGYEQYF. The chain combines TRBV6-1 with TRBJ2-7; 9 bases align to TRBD1. The CDR3 length is 14 residues. Germline loops: CDR1 MNHNS, CDR2 SASEGT. V gave up 8 bases and J gave up 4 bases; unmatched junction bases: 9.